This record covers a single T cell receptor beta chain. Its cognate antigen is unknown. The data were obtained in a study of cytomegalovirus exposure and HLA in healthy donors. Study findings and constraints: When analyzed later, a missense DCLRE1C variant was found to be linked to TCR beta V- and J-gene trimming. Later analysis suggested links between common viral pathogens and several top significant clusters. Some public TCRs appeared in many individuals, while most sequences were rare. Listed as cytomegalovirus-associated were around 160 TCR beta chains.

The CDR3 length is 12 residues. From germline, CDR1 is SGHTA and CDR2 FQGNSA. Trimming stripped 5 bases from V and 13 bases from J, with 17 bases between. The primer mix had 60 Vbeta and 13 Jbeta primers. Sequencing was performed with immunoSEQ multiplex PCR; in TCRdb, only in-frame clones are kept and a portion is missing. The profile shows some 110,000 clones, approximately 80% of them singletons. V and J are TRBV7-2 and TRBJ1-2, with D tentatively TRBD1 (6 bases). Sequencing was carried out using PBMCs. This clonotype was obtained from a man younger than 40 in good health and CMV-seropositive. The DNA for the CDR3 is TGTGCCAGCAGCCAACAGGGAAATCGCTTCACCTTC. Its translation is CASSQQGNRFTF.